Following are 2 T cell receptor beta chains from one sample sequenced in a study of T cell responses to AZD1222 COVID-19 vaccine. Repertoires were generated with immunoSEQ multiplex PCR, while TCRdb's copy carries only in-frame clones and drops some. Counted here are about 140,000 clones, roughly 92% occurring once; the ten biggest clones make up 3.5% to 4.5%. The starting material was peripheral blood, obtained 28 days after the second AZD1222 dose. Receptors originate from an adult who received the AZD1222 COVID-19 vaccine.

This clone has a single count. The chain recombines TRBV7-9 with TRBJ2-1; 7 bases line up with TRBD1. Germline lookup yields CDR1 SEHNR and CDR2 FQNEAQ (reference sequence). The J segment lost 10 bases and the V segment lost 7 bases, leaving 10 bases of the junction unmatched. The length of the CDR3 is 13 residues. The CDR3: CASIRSGGAEQFF. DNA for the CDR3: TGTGCCAGCATACGTTCAGGGGGTGCCGAGCAGTTCTTC.

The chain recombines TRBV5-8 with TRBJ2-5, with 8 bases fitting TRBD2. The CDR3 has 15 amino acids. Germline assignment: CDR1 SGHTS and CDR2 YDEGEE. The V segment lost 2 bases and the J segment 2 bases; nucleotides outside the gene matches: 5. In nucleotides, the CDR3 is TGTGCCAGCAGCTTTGGCGGGGGGCGACAAGAGACCCAGTACTTC. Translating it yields CASSFGGGRQETQYF.